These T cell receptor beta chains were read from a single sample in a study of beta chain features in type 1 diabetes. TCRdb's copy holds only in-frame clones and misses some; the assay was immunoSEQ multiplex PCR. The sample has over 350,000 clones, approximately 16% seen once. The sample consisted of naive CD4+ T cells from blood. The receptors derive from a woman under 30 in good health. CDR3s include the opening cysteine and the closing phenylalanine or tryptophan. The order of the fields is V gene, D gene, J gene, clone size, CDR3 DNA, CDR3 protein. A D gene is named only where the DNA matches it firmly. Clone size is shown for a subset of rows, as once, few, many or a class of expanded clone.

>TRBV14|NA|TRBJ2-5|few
TGTGCCAGCAGCCCTATATACCGGACAGTCCAAGAGACCCAGTACTTC
CASSPIYRTVQETQYF
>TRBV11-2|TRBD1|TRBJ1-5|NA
TGTGCCAGCAGCTTGGGACAGAACAATCAGCCCCAGCATTTT
CASSLGQNNQPQHF
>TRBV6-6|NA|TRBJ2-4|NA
TGTGCCAGCAGCCAAGCGAGTAGGGTGGGAGCTGACATTCAGTACTTC
CASSQASRVGADIQYF
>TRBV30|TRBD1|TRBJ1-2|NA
TGTGCCTGTACGGGGACAGGCTATGGCTACACCTTC
CACTGTGYGYTF
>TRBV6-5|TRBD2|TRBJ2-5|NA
TGTGCCAGCACCTCCTCGCCCCCGGGGGGGACCCAGTACTTC
CASTSSPPGGTQYF
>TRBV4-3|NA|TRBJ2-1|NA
TGCGCCAGCAGCCAAGAAGTCGGGTTAGGGGGTCGTAATGAGCAGTTCTTC
CASSQEVGLGGRNEQFF
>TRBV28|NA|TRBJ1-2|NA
TGTGCCAGCAGTTCCCCAGGGAACGGCTACACCTTC
CASSSPGNGYTF
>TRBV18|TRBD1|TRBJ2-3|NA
TGTGCCAGCTCACTCCCGGGACAGTCTTTTAGCACAGATACGCAGTATTTT
CASSLPGQSFSTDTQYF
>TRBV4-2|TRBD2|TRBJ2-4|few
TGTGCCAGCAGCCCGACGGGACTAGCGGGAGATGGGGCAGCCAAAAACATTCAGTACTTC
CASSPTGLAGDGAAKNIQYF
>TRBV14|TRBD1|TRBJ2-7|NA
TGTGCCAGCAGCCCAGGGACAGGAGCCTACGAGCAGTACTTC
CASSPGTGAYEQYF
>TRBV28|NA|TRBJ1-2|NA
TGTGCCAGCAGTTCTACCGGGGGTAACTATGGCTACACCTTC
CASSSTGGNYGYTF
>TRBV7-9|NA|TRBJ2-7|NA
TGTGCCAGCAGCCATCACACCCGAGACGGAGGCTACCCTTCCTACGAGCAGTACTTC
CASSHHTRDGGYPSYEQYF
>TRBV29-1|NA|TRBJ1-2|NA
TGCAGCGTTGCCCCCTTGGCATTGGATGGCTACACCTTC
CSVAPLALDGYTF
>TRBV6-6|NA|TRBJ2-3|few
TGTGCCAGCAGTACGGGACTCCGCACAGATACGCAGTATTTT
CASSTGLRTDTQYF
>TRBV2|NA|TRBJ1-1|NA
TGTGCCAGCGTCGTATCAGGTCAAGCTGAAGCTTTCTTT
CASVVSGQAEAFF
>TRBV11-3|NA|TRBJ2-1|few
TGTGCCAGCAGCTTTGGGCCTACATTTAACAATGAGCAGTTCTTC
CASSFGPTFNNEQFF
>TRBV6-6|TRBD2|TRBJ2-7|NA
TGTGCCACGTCGGGACTAGCGGGAGACGAGCAGTACTTC
CATSGLAGDEQYF
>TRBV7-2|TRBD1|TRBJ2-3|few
TGTGCCAGCAGCCTCCGACAGGGGGCGAGCACAGATACGCAGTATTTT
CASSLRQGASTDTQYF
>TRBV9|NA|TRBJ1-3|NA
TGTGCCAGCAGACAGAGCTCTGGAAACACCATATATTTT
CASRQSSGNTIYF
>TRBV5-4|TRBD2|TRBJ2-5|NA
TGTGCCAGCAGCTTAGGACTAGCGGGAGGAGAGACCCAGTACTTC
CASSLGLAGGETQYF
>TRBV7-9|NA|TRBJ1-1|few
TGTGCCAGCAGAAGATCGAGACAGAGGAACACTGAAGCTTTCTTT
CASRRSRQRNTEAFF
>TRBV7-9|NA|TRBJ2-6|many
TGTGCCAGCAGCTTCCGGCAGGTGGGGGCCAACGTCCTGACTTTC
CASSFRQVGANVLTF
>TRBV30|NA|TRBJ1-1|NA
TGTGCCTGGAAGCTACAGTTGAACACTGAAGCTTTCTTT
CAWKLQLNTEAFF
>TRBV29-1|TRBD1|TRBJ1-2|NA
TGCAGCGTTGAAACAGGGGACTATGGCTACACCTTC
CSVETGDYGYTF
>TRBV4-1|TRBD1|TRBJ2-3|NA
TGCGCCAGCAGCCCCCACGGACAGGGAACGGGGACAGATACGCAGTATTTT
CASSPHGQGTGTDTQYF
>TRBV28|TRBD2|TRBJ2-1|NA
TGTGCCAGCATGGGGCGGTCTTTGGGGAGGGTTGAGCAGTTCTTC
CASMGRSLGRVEQFF
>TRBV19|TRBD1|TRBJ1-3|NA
TGTGCCAGCTGCTTCTCCGGGACAGGCTCTGGAAACACCATATATTTT
CASCFSGTGSGNTIYF
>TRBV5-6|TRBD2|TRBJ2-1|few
TGTGCCAGCAGGCCTGGGACTAGCGGGCTTTACAATGAGCAGTTCTTC
CASRPGTSGLYNEQFF
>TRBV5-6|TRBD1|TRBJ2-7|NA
TGTGCCAGCAGCTTGGTGGGACAGGGGGGCCACGAGCAGTACTTC
CASSLVGQGGHEQYF
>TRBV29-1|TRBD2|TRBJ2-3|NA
TGCAGCGTAGGGACTAGCGGGGCTAGCACAGATACGCAGTATTTT
CSVGTSGASTDTQYF
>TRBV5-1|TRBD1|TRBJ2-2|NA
TGCGCCAGCAGCTTGGATTACAGGGGGAACACCGGGGAGCTGTTTTTT
CASSLDYRGNTGELFF
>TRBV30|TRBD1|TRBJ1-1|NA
TGTGCCTGGAGACAGGGGAGGAACACTGAAGCTTTCTTT
CAWRQGRNTEAFF
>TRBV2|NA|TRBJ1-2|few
TGTGCCAGCAGTGCCGATGCGGAATACGGCTATGGCTACACCTTC
CASSADAEYGYGYTF
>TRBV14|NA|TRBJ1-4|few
TGTGCCAGCAGCCAACTGAGGTCGTGGAGTGGTACTGAAAAACTGTTTTTT
CASSQLRSWSGTEKLFF
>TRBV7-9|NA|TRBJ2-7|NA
TGTGCCAGCAGCCCTGGGCTCCTCGGGCAGTACTTC
CASSPGLLGQYF
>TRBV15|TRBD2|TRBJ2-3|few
TGTGCCACCAGCAGAGGAGGGACTAGCGGTAGCACAGATACGCAGTATTTT
CATSRGGTSGSTDTQYF
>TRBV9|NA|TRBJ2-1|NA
TGTGCCAGCTCCTCGGGGACTCCGATCAATGAGCAGTTCTTC
CASSSGTPINEQFF
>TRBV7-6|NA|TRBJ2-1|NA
TGTGCCAGCAGCTCTGGCGGGGCCTCCTACAATGAGCAGTTCTTC
CASSSGGASYNEQFF
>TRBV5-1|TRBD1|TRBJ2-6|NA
TGCGCCAGCAGCTTGGCCACGGGACAGACCTCTGGGGCCAACGTCCTGACTTTC
CASSLATGQTSGANVLTF
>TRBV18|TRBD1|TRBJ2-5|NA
TGTGCCAGCTCACCAGGGACAGGGAAAATTGGGCAAGAGACCCAGTACTTC
CASSPGTGKIGQETQYF
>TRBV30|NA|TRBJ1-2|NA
TGTGCCTGGAGTAAGGGGGTCTATGGCTACACCTTC
CAWSKGVYGYTF
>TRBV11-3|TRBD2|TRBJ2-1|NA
TGTGCCAGCAGCTTAGGCACTAGCGGGACTTACAATGAGCAGTTCTTC
CASSLGTSGTYNEQFF
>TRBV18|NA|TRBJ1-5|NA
TGTGCCAGCTCACCAGAGAAGACAGTAAATCAGCCCCAGCATTTT
CASSPEKTVNQPQHF
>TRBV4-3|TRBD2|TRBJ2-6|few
TGCGCCAGCAGCCAGACAACTAGCGTCTTTAAATGGGCCAACGTCCTGACTTTC
CASSQTTSVFKWANVLTF
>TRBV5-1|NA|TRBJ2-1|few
TGCGCCAGCAGCTCTGTCGGACAGTTCAATGAGCAGTTCTTC
CASSSVGQFNEQFF
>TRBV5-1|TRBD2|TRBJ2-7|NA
TGCGCCAGCAGCTTGGCCCCCGGGACTAGGGGCGAGCAGTACTTC
CASSLAPGTRGEQYF
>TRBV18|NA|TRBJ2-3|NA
TGTGCCAGCTCACCAGGGCATGGCACAGATACGCAGTATTTT
CASSPGHGTDTQYF
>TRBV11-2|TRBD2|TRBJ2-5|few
TGTGCCAGCAGCCCCGGACTAGCCTCCCCCCAAGAGACCCAGTACTTC
CASSPGLASPQETQYF